The 21 T cell receptor beta chains reported below all come from one sample, sequenced in a study of tissue T cells after allogeneic stem cell transplantation. TCRdb's table, derived via immunoSEQ multiplex PCR, lists solely in-frame clones and lacks some. The repertoire consists of thousands of clones, with around 70% occurring once and the leading ten covering under 30%. This specimen was duodenal tissue, taken at autopsy. The receptors were gathered from a female patient between 18 and 55 years old with steroid-refractory graft-versus-host disease after an allogeneic stem cell transplant. Some T cells may be supplied by the graft donor.

The chain recombines TRBV5-5 with TRBJ1-2, with TRBD1 matching over 8 bases. The length of the CDR3 is 18 residues. The V and J ends lost 3 bases and 0 bases, in that order; junction bases with no gene match: 13. Germline V gene lookup returns CDR1 SGHKS and CDR2 YYEKEE (reference sequence). CDR3 DNA sequence: TGTGCCAGCAGCTATTTCAGGGGGCAGGCAGGGACTAACTATGGCTACACCTTC. Its translation is CASSYFRGQAGTNYGYTF.

This clone appeared a few times. The V call is TRBV5-5, the J call TRBJ2-7; 10 bases match TRBD2. The CDR3 consists of 17 residues. Germline CDR1 and CDR2: SGHKS and YYEKEE (reference sequence). Germline trimming cut 2 bases from V and 1 base from J; bases unmatched to any gene: 9. The CDR3 here is CASSFVLGLADSYEQYF. CDR3 sequence (DNA): TGTGCCAGCAGCTTTGTCCTCGGACTAGCGGATTCCTACGAGCAGTACTTC.

The J gene is TRBJ2-2, the V gene TRBV13; the match to TRBD2 covers 15 bases. The J segment lost 4 bases and the V segment lost 6 bases, leaving 12 bases of the junction unmatched. The CDR3 length is 19 residues. CDR1 PRHDT and CDR2 FYEKMQ come from the germline V gene (reference sequence). The CDR3 nucleotides read TGTGCCAGCAGGCCACGGCGGACTAGCGGGGGGGCTTTCACCGGGGAGCTGTTTTTT. Its translation is CASRPRRTSGGAFTGELFF.

This clone is labeled as medium-sized. The V call is TRBV7-2, the J call TRBJ1-2; the D is unclear. The CDR3 extends over 12 amino acids. Looked up from germline, CDR1 is SGHTA and CDR2 is FQGNSA. Trimming removed 3 bases at V and 3 bases at J, with 5 bases between. Written as DNA, the CDR3 is TGTGCCAGCAGCTTGGCATACTATGGCTACACCTTC. Translation gives CASSLAYYGYTF.

The chain carries TRBV27 and TRBJ2-5; 11 positions match TRBD2. The CDR3 extends over 15 amino acids. V was clipped by 5 bases and J by 4 bases; unmatched bases: 6. Germline lookup yields CDR1 MNHEY and CDR2 SMNVEV (reference sequence). The CDR3 DNA reads TGTGCCAGCAGTCCCTTAGCGGGGGGGCGAGAGACCCAGTACTTC. Translation gives CASSPLAGGRETQYF.

The chain links TRBV15 to TRBJ1-6; possibly TRBD1 for D (6 bases). V lost 0 bases to trimming and J lost 7 bases, with 13 bases between them. The CDR3 spans 16 residues. Germline values: CDR1 LNHNV, CDR2 YYDKDF (reference sequence). Here the CDR3 DNA reads TGTGCCACCAGCAGAGATCCGACAGGACCCAATTCACCCCTCCACTTT. It codes for CATSRDPTGPNSPLHF.

J is TRBJ1-2 and V is TRBV5-1, with D possibly TRBD1 on 6 matching bases. V gave up 5 bases and J gave up 8 bases, with 13 bases separating them. The CDR3 is 12 amino acids. Germline lookup yields CDR1 SGHRS and CDR2 YFSETQ. The CDR3 nucleotides read TGCGCCAGCAGTTTACAGGGCTGGGGCTACACCTTC. Translated, it gives CASSLQGWGYTF.

Here the CDR3 reads CASSLSGTSGYEQYF. The CDR3 DNA is TGTGCCAGCAGCCTTTCCGGGACTAGCGGTTACGAGCAGTACTTC. The chain links TRBV6-2 or TRBV6-3 to TRBJ2-7; TRBD2 matches at 11 bases. The V gene end was trimmed by 6 bases and the J gene end by 4 bases; junction bases not matched to a gene: 8. The germline V gene has CDR1 MNHEY and CDR2 SVGEGT. This CDR3 is 15 amino acids long.

CDR3 protein: CASSFSGRAYEQYF. CDR3 in DNA: TGTGCCAGCAGCTTTAGCGGGAGGGCCTACGAGCAGTACTTC. The rearrangement uses TRBV7-9 and TRBJ2-7; 11 bases fit TRBD2. The V segment lost 3 bases and the J segment 2 bases; nucleotides outside the gene matches: 0. Germline V gives CDR1 SEHNR, CDR2 FQNEAQ (reference sequence). The CDR3 has 14 amino acids.

The chain joins TRBV7-8 to TRBJ2-7, with D maybe TRBD2 (6 bases). There are 15 residues in the CDR3. Germline loops: CDR1 SGHVS, CDR2 FQNEAQ. V dropped 5 bases and J dropped 6 bases, with 20 bases sitting between them. In nucleotides, the CDR3 is TGTGCCAGCAGCCTGAGGGGACTTCCCGAAGGCGAGCAGTACTTC. Translation gives CASSLRGLPEGEQYF.

The V gene is TRBV9, the J gene TRBJ1-2; 8 bases line up with TRBD1. Germline V gene data show CDR1 as SGDLS and CDR2 as YYNGEE. The CDR3 contains 14 residues. Trimming cost V 3 bases and J 4 bases; bases outside gene matches: 5. As DNA, the CDR3 is TGTGCCAGCAGCGGACAGGGGCAGATCTATGGCTACACCTTC. Its protein is CASSGQGQIYGYTF.

The gene calls are TRBV27 and TRBJ2-1; D gene unclear. Germline V gene lookup returns CDR1 MNHEY and CDR2 SMNVEV (reference sequence). V was clipped by 2 bases and J by 9 bases, with 8 bases between them. CDR3 length equals 12 residues. The CDR3 nucleotides read TGTGCCAGCAGTTTAAAGTGGGGTGAGCAGTTCTTC. It translates to CASSLKWGEQFF.

In this sample, this clone turned up once. This sequence joins TRBV7-6 and TRBJ1-5; D remains unclear. This CDR3 is 14 amino acids long. Germline CDR1 and CDR2: SGHVS and FNYEAQ. The V end was cut by 2 bases, the J end by 9 bases, with 14 bases between. CDR3 residues: CASSLLKGTPPQHF. The CDR3 DNA is TGTGCCAGCAGCTTACTAAAGGGTACGCCGCCCCAGCATTTT.

This clone has only a few counts. V is TRBV4-1 and J is TRBJ1-6; the match to TRBD1 covers 8 bases. This CDR3 has 15 amino acids. Germline CDR1 reads MGHRA; CDR2 reads YSYEKL. The trim removed 3 bases at V and 7 bases at J, leaving 5 bases unmatched. For the CDR3, the DNA is TGCGCCAGCAGCCAGATGGGACAGGTGAATTCACCCCTCCACTTT. It specifies CASSQMGQVNSPLHF.

This clone was counted between two and nine times. The rearrangement links TRBV27 to TRBJ1-6; 11 nucleotides align to TRBD1. Germline loops: CDR1 MNHEY, CDR2 SMNVEV (reference sequence). The V and J ends lost 6 bases and 10 bases, in that order; junction bases with no gene match: 5. The CDR3 has 14 amino acids. The CDR3 DNA sequence: TGTGCCAGCAGCTGGACAGGGGGCAGATCACCCCTCCACTTT. Its translation: CASSWTGGRSPLHF.

The genes are TRBV10-3 and TRBJ2-2; 7 nucleotides agree with TRBD1. With 5 bases clipped from V and 5 bases from J, the junction kept 11 bases outside the gene matches. The germline gives CDR1 ENHRY, CDR2 SYGVKD. The CDR3 contains 16 residues. CDR3 sequence (DNA): TGTGCCATCAGTCTTACCGGGACAGTTATTACCGGGGAGCTGTTTTTT. This codes for CAISLTGTVITGELFF.

The CDR3 sequence: CASSLVPNNEQFF. CDR3 bases: TGTGCCAGCAGTTTAGTCCCTAACAATGAGCAGTTCTTC. V usage is TRBV12-3 or TRBV12-4 and J usage is TRBJ2-1; no clear D. The CDR3 extends over 13 amino acids. Trimming took off 1 base at V and 5 bases at J, with 6 bases between the two ends.

The chain recombines TRBV6-5 with TRBJ2-4; no clear D gene. CDR3 length: 15 residues. V was shortened by 0 bases and J by 0 bases, with 6 bases between the two germline ends. CDR1 is MNHEY and CDR2 is SVGAGI in the germline V gene. The CDR3 region is CASSYSFPAKNIQYF. The CDR3 DNA sequence: TGTGCCAGCAGTTACTCTTTCCCAGCCAAAAACATTCAGTACTTC.

The chain has TRBV11-2 and TRBJ2-5, with unresolved D. Per germline, CDR1 SGHAT and CDR2 FQNNGV. The CDR3 loop spans 14 amino acids. Deletions cut 3 bases from V and 2 bases from J, with 10 bases between. CDR3 region: CASSFLSWQETQYF. The CDR3, as DNA: TGTGCCAGCAGCTTCCTCTCCTGGCAAGAGACCCAGTACTTC.

The chain couples TRBV28 to TRBJ1-1, with TRBD1 matching over 7 bases. The J segment lost 2 bases and the V segment lost 0 bases, leaving 3 bases of the junction unmatched. Germline CDR1 reads MDHEN; CDR2 reads SYDVKM. This CDR3 is built from 15 residues. The CDR3 reads CASSLWGQINTEAFF. As DNA, the CDR3 is TGTGCCAGCAGTTTATGGGGACAGATTAACACTGAAGCTTTCTTT.

The chain employs TRBV2 and TRBJ2-2; possible D gene TRBD1, 6 bases. The CDR3 is made up of 13 amino acids. Germline CDR1 SNHLY, CDR2 FYNNEI. Trimming took 7 bases from V and 3 from J, leaving 9 bases between them. The CDR3 is CASKTGYTGELFF. The DNA of the CDR3 is TGTGCCAGCAAAACAGGGTACACCGGGGAGCTGTTTTTT.